Presented here are 30 T cell receptor beta chains from one specimen sequenced in a study of cytomegalovirus exposure and HLA in healthy donors. 13 Jbeta primers and 60 Vbeta primers were used for the PCR. Assay used: immunoSEQ multiplex PCR; TCRdb lists only in-frame clones, some missing. This table holds 150,000 to 200,000 clones, about 79% found once. What was sequenced was PBMCs. All receptors come from a woman aged 50 to 60 in good health and CMV-seropositive.

V and J are TRBV5-1 and TRBJ2-3; 7 bases are shared with TRBD2. The CDR3 sequence is 16 residues long. J gave up 2 bases and V 0 bases, and 6 bases lay outside the gene matches. Germline V gene data show CDR1 as SGHRS and CDR2 as YFSETQ. This CDR3 is CASSLARGLNTDTQYF. CDR3 DNA: TGCGCCAGCAGCTTGGCGCGGGGGTTGAACACAGATACGCAGTATTTT.

CDR3 nucleotide sequence: TGTGCTAGCGCTGCGGGGGCGGGTCAGCCCCAGCATTTT. It translates to CASAAGAGQPQHF. V gene TRBV7-7 combines with J gene TRBJ1-5, with D possibly TRBD1 on 6 matching bases. The CDR3 runs 13 residues. The germline V gene has CDR1 SSHAT and CDR2 FNYEAQ (reference sequence). The full variable domain, completed using reference TRBV7-7 and TRBJ1-5, is GAGVSQSPRYKVTKRGQDVTLRCDPISSHATLYWYQQALGQGPEFLTYFNYEAQPDKSGLPSDRFSAERPEGSISTLTIQRTEQRDSAMYRCASAAGAGQPQHFGDGTRLSIL.

V is TRBV5-1 and J is TRBJ1-4, with D tentatively TRBD1 (5 bases). CDR3 length: 15 residues. Trimming took 0 bases from V and 5 from J, leaving 11 bases between them. In germline, CDR1 is SGHRS, CDR2 YFSETQ. CDR3 amino acids: CASSLGTGENEKLFF. Written as DNA, the CDR3 is TGCGCCAGCAGCTTGGGTACAGGAGAAAATGAAAAACTGTTTTTT.

This clone was seen more than once but under ten times. The rearrangement uses TRBV27 and TRBJ1-5; D not resolved. The CDR3 runs to 13 residues. V dropped 2 bases and J dropped 6 bases, with 8 bases sitting between them. Looked up from germline, CDR1 is MNHEY and CDR2 is SMNVEV (reference sequence). CDR3 amino acids: CASSLEGGQPQHF. The CDR3 coding sequence is TGTGCCAGCAGTTTAGAGGGAGGTCAGCCCCAGCATTTT.

The chain has TRBV19 and TRBJ1-1; D not resolved. This CDR3 comprises 14 residues. CDR1 is LNHDA, CDR2 SQIVND, per germline (reference sequence). V was trimmed by 6 bases and J by 0 bases, leaving 11 bases between them. The CDR3 protein is CASRVATLNTEAFF. For the CDR3, the DNA is TGTGCCAGTAGGGTAGCGACATTGAACACTGAAGCTTTCTTT.

The chain joins TRBV27 to TRBJ2-3; 9 nucleotides line up with TRBD1. The CDR3 totals 13 residues. CDR1 is MNHEY, CDR2 SMNVEV, per germline (reference sequence). Trimming cost V 3 bases and J 7 bases; bases outside gene matches: 2. The CDR3 region is CASSLTGGYTQYF. The DNA for the CDR3 is TGTGCCAGCAGTTTGACAGGGGGGTATACGCAGTATTTT.

The genes are TRBV4-1 and TRBJ2-2; TRBD1 matches 8 bases. V was pared by 2 bases and J by 4 bases, with 6 bases of the junction left unmatched. CDR1 is MGHRA, CDR2 YSYEKL, per germline. There are 16 residues in the CDR3. The CDR3 coding sequence is TGCGCCAGCAGCCAACCCGGACAGGGAAGCACCGGGGAGCTGTTTTTT. Its protein product is CASSQPGQGSTGELFF.

The chain uses TRBV5-1 and TRBJ1-5, with D possibly matching TRBD1 (6 bases). Germline CDR1 reads SGHRS; CDR2 reads YFSETQ. The CDR3 covers 15 residues. V lost 0 bases and J lost 6, with 13 bases in between. CDR3 bases: TGCGCCAGCAGCTTGGTCGCGGGGGCCGGTCAGCCCCAGCATTTT. Its protein is CASSLVAGAGQPQHF.

The J gene is TRBJ2-7, the V gene TRBV9; D is perhaps TRBD1 (6 bases). CDR3 size: 14 residues. V was clipped by 3 bases and J by 2 bases, with 12 bases between them. Germline CDR1 is SGDLS and CDR2 is YYNGEE. This CDR3 is CASSEDSLPYEQYF. CDR3 coding DNA: TGTGCCAGCAGCGAGGACAGTCTCCCCTACGAGCAGTACTTC.

This clone was seen more than once but under ten times. V and J are TRBV7-9 and TRBJ2-1, with D unresolved. The germline CDR1 and CDR2 sequences are SEHNR and FQNEAQ (reference sequence). CDR3 length: 12 amino acids. V was shortened by 5 bases and J by 6 bases, with 8 bases between the two germline ends. CDR3 nucleotides: TGTGCCAGCAGCGCGACGGGCAATGAGCAGTTCTTC. It encodes CASSATGNEQFF.

This sequence joins TRBV4-1 and TRBJ1-3; TRBD1 might be the D (5 bases). Looked up from germline, CDR1 is MGHRA and CDR2 is YSYEKL. V shed 0 bases and J shed 4 bases, with 13 bases lying between them. The CDR3 extends over 16 amino acids. The CDR3 DNA is TGCGCCAGCAGCCAAGATGGGATGGGGCGCGGAAACACCATATATTTT. This encodes CASSQDGMGRGNTIYF.

This sequence joins TRBV13 and TRBJ1-1, with 9 bases lining up with TRBD1. CDR1 and CDR2 (germline): PRHDT, FYEKMQ (reference sequence). V gave up 3 bases and J gave up 6 bases; unmatched junction bases: 5. The CDR3 contains 14 residues. CDR3 in DNA: TGTGCCAGCAGCTTCACGGACAGGGGACCTGAAGCTTTCTTT. This codes for CASSFTDRGPEAFF.

The chain employs TRBV6-5 and TRBJ2-3; TRBD2 agrees at 8 bases. The V gene's germline CDR1 is MNHEY and CDR2 SVGAGI. With 7 bases clipped from V and 3 bases from J, the junction kept 6 bases outside the gene matches. This CDR3 spans 14 amino acids. The CDR3 here is CASNPRGGTDTQYF. DNA for the CDR3: TGTGCCAGCAACCCCCGGGGGGGAACAGATACGCAGTATTTT.

The rearrangement joins TRBV7-2 to TRBJ2-7; possibly TRBD2 for D (5 bases). The CDR3 sequence is 14 residues long. The germline V gene has CDR1 SGHTA and CDR2 FQGNSA. The ends were cut back, 2 bases at V and 3 bases at J, with 11 bases in the middle. The CDR3 loop reads CASSLTADNYEQYF. The CDR3 DNA is TGTGCCAGCAGCTTAACAGCGGATAACTACGAGCAGTACTTC.

CDR3 region: CASRLQSSYNSPLHF. The CDR3, as DNA: TGTGCCAGCAGGCTACAGAGCTCCTATAATTCACCCCTCCACTTT. This chain links TRBV5-4 with TRBJ1-6, with unresolved D. In germline, CDR1 is SGHNT, CDR2 YYREEE (reference sequence). Trimming pared 5 bases from V and 0 bases from J, leaving 9 bases between. This CDR3 contains 15 residues.

In its sample, this clone was seen once. V and J are TRBV9 and TRBJ2-1; TRBD2 matches 8 bases. The V gene's germline CDR1 is SGDLS and CDR2 YYNGEE. V shed 0 bases, J shed 4 bases, and the junction held 6 bases outside the gene matches. CDR3 size: 16 residues. The CDR3 reads CASSVVGGAGYNEQFF. In nucleotides, the CDR3 is TGTGCCAGCAGCGTAGTCGGGGGGGCGGGATACAATGAGCAGTTCTTC.

This sequence joins TRBV5-1 and TRBJ1-2; D might be TRBD1 (6 bases). V was clipped by 2 bases and J by 6 bases, with 11 bases between them. CDR3 length: 13 amino acids. Germline V lookup: CDR1 SGHRS, CDR2 YFSETQ. The chain's CDR3 is CASSFSGVDGYTF. The CDR3 coding sequence is TGCGCCAGCAGCTTTTCAGGGGTAGATGGCTACACCTTC.

The rearrangement joins TRBV5-5 to TRBJ1-2, with D tentatively TRBD1 (6 bases). The CDR3 is made up of 13 amino acids. Trimming stripped 3 bases from V and 4 bases from J, with 10 bases between. Per germline, CDR1 SGHKS and CDR2 YYEKEE (reference sequence). Written as DNA, the CDR3 is TGTGCCAGCAGCTACCAGGGGTTCTATGGCTACACCTTC. Encoded protein: CASSYQGFYGYTF.

V usage is TRBV7-2 and J usage is TRBJ2-4; D might be TRBD2 (6 bases). In germline, CDR1 is SGHTA, CDR2 FQGNSA. The CDR3 consists of 15 residues. With 4 bases removed from V and 11 bases from J, the gap between germline ends came to 21 bases. The CDR3 region has the DNA TGTGCCAGCAGCTCGGCAATGTCCACAGGAGGGGTTCAGTACTTC. Protein product: CASSSAMSTGGVQYF. Looking up the rest from reference TRBV7-2 and TRBJ2-4 gives the full variable domain: GAGVSQSPSNKVTEKGKDVELRCDPISGHTALYWYRQSLGQGLEFLIYFQGNSAPDKSGLPSDRFSAERTGGSVSTLTIQRTQQEDSAVYLCASSSAMSTGGVQYFGAGTRLSVL.

Concerning this clone itself: This sample includes further DNA sequences coding for the same CDR3. This chain connects TRBV7-8 to TRBJ2-7; 10 nucleotides align to TRBD2. The trim removed 8 bases at V and 3 bases at J, leaving 10 bases unmatched. Germline-derived CDR1 and CDR2 are SGHVS and FQNEAQ. The CDR3 length is 15 residues. The CDR3 region is CASAEREGLHYEQYF. DNA of the CDR3: TGTGCCAGCGCTGAGCGGGAGGGCCTACACTACGAGCAGTACTTC.

This chain links TRBV5-6 with TRBJ2-5; 8 nucleotides match TRBD2. With 2 bases clipped from V and 0 bases from J, the junction kept 6 bases outside the gene matches. Germline CDR1 and CDR2: SGHDT and YYEEEE. This CDR3 is 16 amino acids long. This chain's CDR3 is CASSFEPSGYQETQYF. The CDR3 region has the DNA TGTGCCAGCAGCTTTGAACCTAGCGGGTACCAAGAGACCCAGTACTTC.

As DNA, the CDR3 is TGTGCCAGCAGTTTAAGGGGGAGGGACTACACCTTC. Encoded protein: CASSLRGRDYTF. The genes are TRBV7-8 and TRBJ1-2; a possible D gene is TRBD1 (6 bases). The CDR3 length is 12 residues. Germline V gene lookup returns CDR1 SGHVS and CDR2 FQNEAQ. V gave up 6 bases and J gave up 10 bases, with 15 bases separating them.

The J gene is TRBJ2-7, the V gene TRBV7-2; tentatively, D is TRBD2 (6 bases). CDR3 size: 14 residues. Trimming stripped 3 bases from V and 0 bases from J, with 9 bases between. Germline CDR1 is SGHTA and CDR2 is FQGNSA. The CDR3, as DNA: TGTGCCAGCAGCTTTGGGGGGAACTCCTACGAGCAGTACTTC. Translating it yields CASSFGGNSYEQYF.

The chain couples TRBV9 to TRBJ1-1; D is unresolved. Germline values: CDR1 SGDLS, CDR2 YYNGEE. The CDR3 covers 15 residues. Trimming took 2 bases from V and 1 from J, leaving 12 bases between them. The CDR3 bases are TGTGCCAGCAGCGTTGGTCTCAGATCGAACACTGAAGCTTTCTTT. Translated: CASSVGLRSNTEAFF.

The chain combines TRBV5-8 with TRBJ1-5; TRBD1 aligns across 9 bases. V gave up 2 bases and J gave up 3 bases; unmatched junction bases: 9. Per the germline V gene, CDR1 is SGHTS and CDR2 is YDEGEE. This CDR3 comprises 17 residues. The CDR3 bases are TGTGCCAGCAGCTTTACTCCTGGGACAGGGTACAATCAGCCCCAGCATTTT. It specifies CASSFTPGTGYNQPQHF. Complete variable domain (other parts from reference TRBV5-8 and TRBJ1-5): EAGVTQSPTHLIKTRGQQATLRCSPISGHTSVYWYQQALGLGLQFLLWYDEGEERNRGNFPPRFSGRQFPNYSSELNVNALELEDSALYLCASSFTPGTGYNQPQHFGDGTRLSIL.

A note on this clone: The same CDR3 arises from other DNA sequences in this sample as well. This chain links TRBV9 with TRBJ2-5; D is unclear. Trimming pared 0 bases from V and 2 bases from J, leaving 5 bases between. The CDR3 totals 13 residues. The germline V gene has CDR1 SGDLS and CDR2 YYNGEE. Here the CDR3 reads CASSVGQQETQYF. The CDR3 nucleotides are TGTGCCAGCAGCGTAGGGCAACAAGAGACCCAGTACTTC.

The V and J genes are TRBV6-6 and TRBJ1-5, with D hard to call. The CDR3 has 14 amino acids. Germline assignment: CDR1 MNHNY and CDR2 SVGAGI (reference sequence). The germline V and J ends were trimmed by 0 bases and 4 bases, with 7 bases remaining between them. CDR3 coding DNA: TGTGCCAGCAGTTACTCCTTTGAGAATCAGCCCCAGCATTTT. The encoded protein is CASSYSFENQPQHF.

The table lists this clone with a count of one. V gene TRBV19 combines with J gene TRBJ1-2; weak D call: TRBD1 (6 bases). V lost 3 bases, J lost 6 bases, and 23 bases lay in between. The CDR3 is 17 residues long. Germline CDR1 LNHDA, CDR2 SQIVND (reference sequence). CDR3 sequence: CASSMIRTASEGDGYTF. The CDR3, as DNA: TGTGCCAGTAGTATGATCCGGACAGCCTCTGAAGGGGATGGCTACACCTTC.

This chain links TRBV25-1 with TRBJ1-1; D uncertain. This CDR3 spans 13 amino acids. The V end was cut by 3 bases, the J end by 6 bases, with 11 bases between. Germline assignment: CDR1 MGHDK and CDR2 SYGVNS. CDR3 region: CASSDSGRAEAFF. In DNA form, the CDR3 reads TGTGCCAGCAGTGATTCTGGGAGGGCTGAAGCTTTCTTT. Complete variable domain (other parts from reference TRBV25-1 and TRBJ1-1): EADIYQTPRYLVIGTGKKITLECSQTMGHDKMYWYQQDPGMELHLIHYSYGVNSTEKGDLSSESTVSRIRTEHFPLTLESARPSHTSQYLCASSDSGRAEAFFGQGTRLTVV.

The CDR3 loop reads CASSSWTGGSYEQYF. CDR3 nucleotide sequence: TGTGCCAGCAGTTCCTGGACAGGGGGATCCTACGAGCAGTACTTC. The rearrangement links TRBV6-5 to TRBJ2-7, with 10 bases matching TRBD1. Trimming at V came to 4 bases and at J to 1 base, leaving 4 bases not matched to a gene. This CDR3 region has 15 residues. CDR1 MNHEY and CDR2 SVGAGI come from the germline V gene.